This T cell receptor (beta chain) was retrieved from a study of T cells after yellow fever vaccination. At the level of the study: Fractions of low cell number were prepared using SMART-Seq v4 Ultra Low Input.

This clonotype was seen only a few times. The antigen is not known. TCRdb re-called the 5' RACE reads through MiXCR, storing one row per CDR3 protein. The sample contains hundreds of thousands of distinct CDR3 sequences, 21% of which appear only once. The germline V gene encodes CDR1 SGHRS and CDR2 YFSETQ. Trimming pared 5 bases from V and 5 bases from J, leaving 8 bases between. This CDR3 spans 12 amino acids. General study points: CD4 and CD8 compartments shared a small share of clonotypes. On re-exposure, the response was weaker but peaked faster, at day 5 versus 15.

The chain is built from TRBV5-1 and TRBJ2-1; D not resolved. This clonotype originated in a man between 18 and 29 years old who received the YFV17D yellow fever vaccine. The sample here was PBMCs, taken less than 25 days after the first yellow fever vaccination. The CDR3 spells CASRLPHNEQFF. CDR3 nucleotides: TGCGCCAGCAGGCTCCCCCACAATGAGCAGTTCTTC.